Listed below are T cell receptor beta chains from one sample, sequenced in a study of T cell responses to AZD1222 COVID-19 vaccine. Sequencing used immunoSEQ multiplex PCR; TCRdb keeps in-frame clones, though not all of them. The repertoire includes roughly 93,000 clones, around 92% of them detected once, and 2.5% to 3% sits in the top ten. The material sequenced was peripheral blood, taken on day 0 of MenACWY control vaccination. Every receptor here comes from an adult in good health. The CDR3 runs from the conserved cysteine through the conserved F or W. The D gene is left open where the match is weak. For some rows the clone size is stated as once, few or many, or as a class when expanded; others skip it.

V gene: TRBV30
D gene: TRBD1
J gene: TRBJ2-7
clone size: .
CDR3 DNA: TGTGCCTGGAGTGTGCAAGGGGGCCTCGCCTACGAGCAGTACTTC
CDR3 protein: CAWSVQGGLAYEQYF

V gene: TRBV19
D gene: TRBD1
J gene: TRBJ1-4
clone size: .
CDR3 DNA: TGTGCCAGTAGTTCTCAGGGGGCCGGTAATGAAAAACTGTTTTTT
CDR3 protein: CASSSQGAGNEKLFF

V gene: TRBV27
D gene: .
J gene: TRBJ1-6
clone size: .
CDR3 DNA: TGTGCCAGCAGCCGTTTTACCTCGGAGAATTCACCCCTCCACTTT
CDR3 protein: CASSRFTSENSPLHF

V gene: TRBV14
D gene: .
J gene: TRBJ2-2
clone size: .
CDR3 DNA: TGTGCCAGCAGCCAAGATCCTAAGACAGGGAACACCGGGGAGCTGTTTTTT
CDR3 protein: CASSQDPKTGNTGELFF

V gene: TRBV13
D gene: TRBD1
J gene: TRBJ1-4
clone size: .
CDR3 DNA: TGTGCCAGCAGCCCGGGGACAGGGCCTAATGAAAAACTGTTTTTT
CDR3 protein: CASSPGTGPNEKLFF

V gene: TRBV7-3
D gene: .
J gene: TRBJ2-2
clone size: .
CDR3 DNA: TGTGCCAGCAGCCGTCTGCCGGGCGCGAACACCGGGGAGCTGTTTTTT
CDR3 protein: CASSRLPGANTGELFF

V gene: TRBV19
D gene: .
J gene: TRBJ1-1
clone size: .
CDR3 DNA: TGTGCCAGTAGTATTTGGGGTAAGGACACTGAAGCTTTCTTT
CDR3 protein: CASSIWGKDTEAFF

V gene: TRBV19
D gene: .
J gene: TRBJ1-5
clone size: .
CDR3 DNA: TGTGCCAGTGACAGATCAAGGGTCAATCAGCCCCAGCATTTT
CDR3 protein: CASDRSRVNQPQHF

V gene: TRBV5-8
D gene: TRBD1
J gene: TRBJ1-5
clone size: .
CDR3 DNA: TGTGCCAGCAACAGACAGGGAATTGGTAGCAATCAGCCCCAGCATTTT
CDR3 protein: CASNRQGIGSNQPQHF

V gene: TRBV7-3
D gene: .
J gene: TRBJ1-2
clone size: .
CDR3 DNA: TGTGCCAGCAGCCCTGGGCCGGGGTCGAAATTCTATGGCTACACCTTC
CDR3 protein: CASSPGPGSKFYGYTF

V gene: TRBV18
D gene: .
J gene: TRBJ2-6
clone size: few
CDR3 DNA: TGTGCCAGCTCACCCACAGGGAGCTCTGGGGCCAACGTCCTGACTTTC
CDR3 protein: CASSPTGSSGANVLTF

V gene: TRBV19
D gene: .
J gene: TRBJ2-7
clone size: .
CDR3 DNA: TGTGCCAGTTCCGCCGGGGTATTACACGAGCAGTACTTC
CDR3 protein: CASSAGVLHEQYF

V gene: TRBV7-9
D gene: TRBD2
J gene: TRBJ2-1
clone size: .
CDR3 DNA: TGTGCCAGCAGCTCCACCCGGCCACCCGGGGGGGAGGGGAAGCAGTTCTTC
CDR3 protein: CASSSTRPPGGEGKQFF

V gene: TRBV29-1
D gene: TRBD2
J gene: TRBJ2-1
clone size: .
CDR3 DNA: TGCAGCGCCTTCACGGGGGGGAGGAATGAGCAGTTCTTC
CDR3 protein: CSAFTGGRNEQFF

V gene: TRBV7-9
D gene: .
J gene: TRBJ2-3
clone size: .
CDR3 DNA: TGTGCCAGCAGCGCGGACAGCGGCACAGATACGCAGTATTTT
CDR3 protein: CASSADSGTDTQYF

V gene: TRBV25-1
D gene: TRBD2
J gene: TRBJ2-2
clone size: medium-sized
CDR3 DNA: TGTGCCAGCAGTGACCCGGGCGGGGGGCACGGGGAGCTGTTTTTT
CDR3 protein: CASSDPGGGHGELFF

V gene: TRBV5-5
D gene: TRBD1
J gene: TRBJ1-1
clone size: .
CDR3 DNA: TGTGCCAGCAGCTTCCCTACAGGGGGCACTGAAGCTTTCTTT
CDR3 protein: CASSFPTGGTEAFF

V gene: TRBV7-3
D gene: .
J gene: TRBJ2-3
clone size: .
CDR3 DNA: TGTGCCAGCACCCCCCGGGTGACAGATACGCAGTATTTT
CDR3 protein: CASTPRVTDTQYF

V gene: TRBV9
D gene: .
J gene: TRBJ2-2
clone size: .
CDR3 DNA: TGTGCCAGCAGCGCTAATAGTCCCACCGGGGAGCTGTTTTTT
CDR3 protein: CASSANSPTGELFF

V gene: TRBV21-1
D gene: .
J gene: TRBJ1-4
clone size: .
CDR3 DNA: TGTGCCAGCAGCAAAGGAGACTTGTTGGGACGTCAGAACGGGGAAAAACTGTTTTTT
CDR3 protein: CASSKGDLLGRQNGEKLFF

V gene: TRBV24-1
D gene: .
J gene: TRBJ2-2
clone size: once
CDR3 DNA: TGTGCCATACGACCGGGACCCACCGGGGAGCTGTTTTTT
CDR3 protein: CAIRPGPTGELFF

V gene: TRBV5-1
D gene: .
J gene: TRBJ1-4
clone size: .
CDR3 DNA: TGCGCCAGCAGCTTGACCGGGGCACTGATGAATGAAAAACTGTTTTTT
CDR3 protein: CASSLTGALMNEKLFF

V gene: TRBV9
D gene: .
J gene: TRBJ1-2
clone size: .
CDR3 DNA: TGTGCCAGCAGCGTAGGAGGGGAGCCCCGCTATGGCTACACCTTC
CDR3 protein: CASSVGGEPRYGYTF

V gene: TRBV20-1
D gene: .
J gene: TRBJ2-7
clone size: .
CDR3 DNA: TGCAGTGCTAGTATTGGGCTCCCCCTTAACTACGAGCAGTACTTC
CDR3 protein: CSASIGLPLNYEQYF

V gene: TRBV29-1
D gene: TRBD2
J gene: TRBJ2-1
clone size: .
CDR3 DNA: TGCAGCGCCGGACTAGCGGCGAACAATGAGCAGTTCTTC
CDR3 protein: CSAGLAANNEQFF

V gene: TRBV6-6
D gene: .
J gene: TRBJ1-1
clone size: .
CDR3 DNA: TGTGCCAGCAGTTGGGACACTGAAGCTTTCTTT
CDR3 protein: CASSWDTEAFF

V gene: TRBV3-1/TRBV3-2
D gene: TRBD2
J gene: TRBJ2-7
clone size: .
CDR3 DNA: TGTGCCAGCAGCCCTCGAGCGGGGGCGGACGAGCAGTACTTC
CDR3 protein: CASSPRAGADEQYF

V gene: TRBV30
D gene: .
J gene: TRBJ2-3
clone size: once
CDR3 DNA: TGTGCCTGGAGTGTACCAGGGATGGGAGGAGGCACGCAGTATTTT
CDR3 protein: CAWSVPGMGGGTQYF

V gene: TRBV19
D gene: TRBD2
J gene: TRBJ2-3
clone size: .
CDR3 DNA: TGTGCCAGTAGAAGGACTAGCGGGGGATACACAGATACGCAGTATTTT
CDR3 protein: CASRRTSGGYTDTQYF

V gene: TRBV23-1
D gene: .
J gene: TRBJ1-4
clone size: .
CDR3 DNA: TGCGCCTCCCTCGTGGGAGGCGAAAAACTGTTTTTT
CDR3 protein: CASLVGGEKLFF

V gene: TRBV28
D gene: .
J gene: TRBJ2-7
clone size: .
CDR3 DNA: TGTGCCAGCCTGAATGGACTATCGTACGAGCAGTACTTC
CDR3 protein: CASLNGLSYEQYF

V gene: TRBV3-1/TRBV3-2
D gene: .
J gene: TRBJ1-1
clone size: .
CDR3 DNA: TGTGCCAGCAGCCAAGAGTACAGGAACACTGAAGCTTTCTTT
CDR3 protein: CASSQEYRNTEAFF

V gene: TRBV28
D gene: .
J gene: TRBJ2-7
clone size: few
CDR3 DNA: TGTGCCAGCAGTTTTTCGGGGTCGGACTTTTACGAGCAGTACTTC
CDR3 protein: CASSFSGSDFYEQYF

V gene: TRBV6-2/TRBV6-3
D gene: .
J gene: TRBJ1-2
clone size: .
CDR3 DNA: TGTGCCAGCAGCTCTTTAGGGCAGGGTCACGGTTCGCGTGGCTACACCTTC
CDR3 protein: CASSSLGQGHGSRGYTF

V gene: TRBV6-5
D gene: .
J gene: TRBJ1-1
clone size: .
CDR3 DNA: TGTGCCAGCAGCCAATACCCCGGATTCACTGAAGCTTTCTTT
CDR3 protein: CASSQYPGFTEAFF

V gene: TRBV19
D gene: .
J gene: TRBJ2-3
clone size: .
CDR3 DNA: TGTGCCACCTTAGAACCCGGGACGCCCACAGATACGCAGTATTTT
CDR3 protein: CATLEPGTPTDTQYF

V gene: TRBV30
D gene: TRBD2
J gene: TRBJ2-7
clone size: .
CDR3 DNA: TGTGCCTTGCAGACACGACTAGCGGGGGGTTACGAGCAGTACTTC
CDR3 protein: CALQTRLAGGYEQYF

V gene: TRBV20-1
D gene: .
J gene: TRBJ2-7
clone size: once
CDR3 DNA: TGCAGTACCAAGACAGTCTACGAGCAGTACTTC
CDR3 protein: CSTKTVYEQYF

V gene: TRBV9
D gene: .
J gene: TRBJ1-4
clone size: few
CDR3 DNA: TGTGCCAGCAGCGTAAGGGGTCAGGGTATAGGGGAAAAACTGTTTTTT
CDR3 protein: CASSVRGQGIGEKLFF

V gene: TRBV18
D gene: .
J gene: TRBJ1-5
clone size: .
CDR3 DNA: TGTGCCAGCTCTTTCACTTCCCGGGGGTCGGGGCCTAGCAATCAGCCCCAGCATTTT
CDR3 protein: CASSFTSRGSGPSNQPQHF

V gene: TRBV5-1
D gene: TRBD1
J gene: TRBJ1-3
clone size: .
CDR3 DNA: TGCGCCAGCAGCAGTGCCGGGACAGGGTCTGGAAACACCATATATTTT
CDR3 protein: CASSSAGTGSGNTIYF

V gene: TRBV5-4
D gene: TRBD2
J gene: TRBJ2-5
clone size: .
CDR3 DNA: TGTGCCAGCAGTCCAGCGGGGGGGCGAGAGACCCAGTACTTC
CDR3 protein: CASSPAGGRETQYF

V gene: TRBV12-5
D gene: TRBD1
J gene: TRBJ1-3
clone size: .
CDR3 DNA: TGTGCTAGTGGTTTGGTACCGGGACAGGGGGCTTCTGGAAACACCATATATTTT
CDR3 protein: CASGLVPGQGASGNTIYF

V gene: TRBV7-9
D gene: TRBD1
J gene: TRBJ1-4
clone size: .
CDR3 DNA: TGTGCCAGCAGCGGCCGGGACAGGCTTAATGAAAAACTGTTTTTT
CDR3 protein: CASSGRDRLNEKLFF